Following are 21 T cell receptor beta chains from one sample sequenced in a study of cytomegalovirus exposure and HLA in healthy donors. PCR employed 60 Vbeta and 13 Jbeta primers. Sequencing used immunoSEQ multiplex PCR; TCRdb keeps in-frame clones, though not all of them. The table shows 100,000 to 150,000 clones, with 77% occurring only once. Sequencing used PBMCs. All receptors come from a woman aged 40 to 49 in good health and CMV-seropositive.

This clone was seen only once. This sequence joins TRBV7-8 and TRBJ2-7; TRBD2 might be the D (6 bases). Trimming pared 2 bases from V and 5 bases from J, leaving 13 bases between. The germline V gene has CDR1 SGHVS and CDR2 FQNEAQ. The CDR3 totals 14 residues. The CDR3 here is CASSLMAGTHEQYF. The CDR3 DNA is TGTGCCAGCAGCTTAATGGCGGGGACCCACGAGCAGTACTTC.

This clone came up a few times. One junction end disagrees with the germline gene, perhaps due to a read error. The chain combines TRBV7-9 with TRBJ2-1; 10 bases are shared with TRBD2. Germline V lookup: CDR1 SEHNR, CDR2 FQNEAQ (reference sequence). The CDR3 has 13 residues. The CDR3 bases are TGTTCCAGCAGCCGAACTAGCGGGATTCCGCCGTTCTTC. This gives the protein CSSSRTSGIPPFF.

The J gene is TRBJ2-3, the V gene TRBV5-4, with 11 bases aligning to TRBD2. The germline CDR1 and CDR2 sequences are SGHNT and YYREEE (reference sequence). This CDR3 is 15 amino acids long. V gave up 3 bases and J gave up 4 bases; unmatched junction bases: 4. The CDR3 DNA is TGTGCCAGCAGCTCTAGCGGGAGGAGGGCAGATACGCAGTATTTT. Its translation is CASSSSGRRADTQYF.

The chain combines TRBV7-8 with TRBJ2-5; D is unresolved. TRBJ2-7 explains the end of the DNA better; the J call may be wrong. CDR1 is SGHVS and CDR2 is FQNEAQ in the germline V gene. The CDR3 runs 13 residues. CDR3 nucleotides: TGTGCCAGCAGCTTAGCTCCCCTGGGCGAGCAGTACTTC. It is translated as CASSLAPLGEQYF.

The chain is built from TRBV27 and TRBJ2-7; D not certain. V was shortened by 4 bases and J by 2 bases, with 12 bases between the two germline ends. Germline V gene data show CDR1 as MNHEY and CDR2 as SMNVEV (reference sequence). The CDR3 loop spans 14 amino acids. CDR3 residues: CASSSLRSTYEQYF. The CDR3 nucleotides read TGTGCCAGCAGTTCCCTTCGTTCTACCTACGAGCAGTACTTC.

A single count supports this clone. The chain couples TRBV13 to TRBJ2-3, with TRBD1 identical over 8 bases. With 5 bases clipped from V and 5 bases from J, the junction kept 9 bases outside the gene matches. The germline V gene has CDR1 PRHDT and CDR2 FYEKMQ (reference sequence). The CDR3 covers 15 residues. The CDR3 nucleotides are TGTGCCAGCAGCCCCGGGACAGGAGGGGAAGATACGCAGTATTTT. Its protein is CASSPGTGGEDTQYF. Complete variable domain (other parts from reference TRBV13 and TRBJ2-3): AAGVIQSPRHLIKEKRETATLKCYPIPRHDTVYWYQQGPGQDPQFLISFYEKMQSDKGSIPDRFSAQQFSDYHSELNMSSLELGDSALYFCASSPGTGGEDTQYFGPGTRLTVL.

This clone was seen more than once but under ten times. V gene TRBV29-1 combines with J gene TRBJ2-4; 13 positions agree with TRBD2. There are 18 residues in the CDR3. In germline, CDR1 is SQVTM, CDR2 ANQGSEA. CDR3 DNA sequence: TGCACCTGTTGGACTAGCGGGAGAGGAACCCCAGCCAAAAACATTCAGTACTTC. Translating it yields CTCWTSGRGTPAKNIQYF.

As DNA, the CDR3 is TGTGCCAGCAGTGTAAGGGGGTCAGGCACCGGGGAGCTGTTTTTT. Residues: CASSVRGSGTGELFF. This chain connects TRBV6-1 to TRBJ2-2; tentatively, D is TRBD1 (6 bases). This CDR3 contains 15 residues. The V gene lost 4 bases and the J gene lost 4 bases, with 13 bases spanning the gap. Germline CDR1 MNHNS, CDR2 SASEGT.

This clone was found once. The chain carries TRBV7-9 and TRBJ1-2; D is uncertain. V lost 8 bases and J lost 6, with 25 bases in between. The CDR3 contains 16 residues. Germline-derived CDR1 and CDR2 are SEHNR and FQNEAQ (reference sequence). CDR3 sequence reads: CASVLAGGEGTDGYTF. CDR3 DNA: TGTGCCAGCGTTTTGGCGGGTGGGGAGGGAACGGATGGCTACACCTTC.

The sample holds one count of this clone. This sequence joins TRBV6-1 and TRBJ1-1; no reliable D call. There are 10 residues in the CDR3. The V and J ends lost 6 bases and 10 bases respectively, with 9 bases between them. Germline values: CDR1 MNHNS, CDR2 SASEGT. CDR3 DNA: TGTGCCAGCAGCGAAACAACAGCTTTCTTT. Translation gives CASSETTAFF.

V and J are TRBV7-8 and TRBJ1-2; D call uncertain. V gave up 1 base and J gave up 7 bases, with 13 bases separating them. Germline CDR1 reads SGHVS; CDR2 reads FQNEAQ. This CDR3 contains 14 residues. As DNA, the CDR3 is TGTGCCAGCAGCTTAGATTGGGCAGGAGGTGGCTACACCTTC. The encoded protein is CASSLDWAGGGYTF.

This clone was picked up a small number of times. This rearrangement joins TRBV11-2 to TRBJ2-1; 10 nucleotides align to TRBD2. CDR1 is SGHAT, CDR2 FQNNGV, per germline. This CDR3 spans 17 amino acids. V was clipped by 7 bases and J by 5 bases; unmatched bases: 14. This CDR3 is CASTSVPKREGHNEQFF. CDR3 DNA: TGTGCCAGCACCTCAGTCCCCAAGCGGGAGGGCCACAATGAGCAGTTCTTC.

The rearrangement uses TRBV7-9 and TRBJ2-2; 7 nucleotides agree with TRBD1. This CDR3 has 15 amino acids. Germline CDR1 and CDR2: SEHNR and FQNEAQ (reference sequence). V gave up 7 bases and J gave up 1 base; unmatched junction bases: 6. The CDR3 coding sequence is TGTGCCAGCACTCCCCGACAGGGGAACACCGGGGAGCTGTTTTTT. Translating it yields CASTPRQGNTGELFF.

The rearrangement joins TRBV28 to TRBJ1-1; the match to TRBD1 covers 8 bases. This CDR3 is built from 17 residues. V lost 6 bases and J lost 2; bases outside the gene matches: 14. The germline V gene has CDR1 MDHEN and CDR2 SYDVKM. The CDR3 region has the DNA TGTGCCAGCAGCGATTACACAGGGGGGCCCTTAAACACTGAAGCTTTCTTT. Its translation: CASSDYTGGPLNTEAFF.

V usage is TRBV27 and J usage is TRBJ2-7; the D gene is possibly TRBD1 (5 bases). The CDR3 runs 14 residues. Germline V lookup: CDR1 MNHEY, CDR2 SMNVEV (reference sequence). The V and J ends lost 3 bases and 5 bases respectively, with 14 bases between them. In DNA, the CDR3 is TGTGCCAGCAGTTTGGCAAAGGGGATAAACGAGCAGTACTTC. Its translation: CASSLAKGINEQYF.

This clone was observed a single time. CDR3 sequence: CASSSTQAQYF. In nucleotides, the CDR3 is TGTGCCAGCAGTTCTACACAGGCCCAGTACTTC. This rearrangement joins TRBV11-2 to TRBJ2-5; a possible D gene is TRBD1 (5 bases). Trimming stripped 6 bases from V and 9 bases from J, with 11 bases between. Per the germline V gene, CDR1 is SGHAT and CDR2 is FQNNGV. The CDR3 spans 11 residues.

The V and J genes are TRBV28 and TRBJ1-2, with D maybe TRBD1 (5 bases). The V gene's germline CDR1 is MDHEN and CDR2 SYDVKM. V lost 1 base and J lost 9, with 12 bases in between. There are 13 residues in the CDR3. The DNA of the CDR3 is TGTGCCAGCAGTTTATCAGGGCGAACGAGCTACACCTTC. It yields the protein CASSLSGRTSYTF.

The chain employs TRBV6-1 and TRBJ2-5; TRBD2 might be the D (5 bases). The CDR3 runs to 15 residues. The V gene lost 0 bases and the J gene lost 5 bases, with 13 bases spanning the gap. Looked up from germline, CDR1 is MNHNS and CDR2 is SASEGT. Here the CDR3 reads CASSEAWLASETQYF. CDR3 bases: TGTGCCAGCAGTGAAGCGTGGTTAGCGTCGGAGACCCAGTACTTC.

This rearrangement joins TRBV5-1 to TRBJ2-1; no reliable D call. This CDR3 is 13 amino acids long. V was pared by 4 bases and J by 10 bases, with 15 bases between. Germline loops: CDR1 SGHRS, CDR2 YFSETQ. CDR3 sequence (DNA): TGCGCCAGCAGCCGCCTAAGTAAACAGGAGCAGTTCTTC. Protein product: CASSRLSKQEQFF.

This chain uses TRBV5-1 with TRBJ2-3; 14 nucleotides line up with TRBD2. This CDR3 comprises 15 residues. The V gene's germline CDR1 is SGHRS and CDR2 YFSETQ. The V segment lost 6 bases and the J segment 6 bases; nucleotides outside the gene matches: 6. CDR3 coding DNA: TGCGCCAGCACTCTTCGGACTAGCGGGAGGGATACGCAGTATTTT. Translating gives CASTLRTSGRDTQYF.

The CDR3 region is CAFVRGKEQFF. CDR3 DNA: TGTGCCTTCGTACGGGGAAAGGAGCAGTTCTTC. This chain links TRBV30 with TRBJ2-1; D is possibly TRBD2 (5 bases). The CDR3 is 11 amino acids. Trimming took off 7 bases at V and 10 bases at J, with 14 bases between the two ends. Looked up from germline, CDR1 is GTSNPN and CDR2 is SVGIG (reference sequence).